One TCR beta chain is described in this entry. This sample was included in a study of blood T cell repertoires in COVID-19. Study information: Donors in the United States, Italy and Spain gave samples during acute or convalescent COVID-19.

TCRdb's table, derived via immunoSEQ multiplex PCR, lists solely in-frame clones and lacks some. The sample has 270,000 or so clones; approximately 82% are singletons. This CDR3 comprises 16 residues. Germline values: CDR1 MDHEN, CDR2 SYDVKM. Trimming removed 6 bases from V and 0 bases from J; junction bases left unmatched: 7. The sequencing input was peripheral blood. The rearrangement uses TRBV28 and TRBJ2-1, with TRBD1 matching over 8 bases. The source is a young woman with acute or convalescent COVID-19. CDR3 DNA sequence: TGTGCCAGCAGAGAAGGGCAGGGGGCCTCCTACAATGAGCAGTTCTTC. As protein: CASREGQGASYNEQFF.